The 18 T cell receptor beta chains in this list originate from one sample, sequenced in a study of T-cell memory formation after mild COVID-19 listed by TCRdb under 2021. Libraries were constructed by 5' RACE. Sequencing was performed on an Illumina NovaSeq 6000. The public reads were reprocessed in TCRdb via fastp at Q25 and MiXCR, keeping in-frame beta chains. Here each entry gathers all rows of one CDR3 protein and keeps the most common genes and DNA. In this sample the table shows a few hundred thousand distinct CDR3 sequences, around 30% of which occur a single time. The ten largest clones represent more than 9.5% of the sample. The sequencing input was PBMCs or a T cell subset sorted from them (not recorded which). All receptors come from an adult woman who had mild COVID-19 (a few samples of this study predate the infection). The sample titles of this study are shuffled in the database, so cell type and time point are left out; the donor was told from shared clones.

The chain couples TRBV25-1 to TRBJ2-7; no definite D call. The V end lost 3 bases, the J end lost 0 bases, and 12 bases lay between the germline ends. CDR1 is MGHDK and CDR2 is SYGVNS in the germline V gene. This CDR3 has 15 residues. The CDR3 nucleotides are TGTGCCAGCAGTGATGACTTTGCCAGCTCCTACGAGCAGTACTTC. Translated: CASSDDFASSYEQYF.

Worth noting for this clonotype: One junction end disagrees with the germline gene, perhaps due to a read error. The rearrangement uses TRBV7-7 and TRBJ2-1; 8 nucleotides match TRBD1. Germline loops: CDR1 SSHAT, CDR2 FNYEAQ (reference sequence). CDR3 size: 13 residues. The CDR3, as DNA: TGTGCTAGCAGCTTAGGGTCAGGGACAGGGCAGTTCTTC. Translation: CASSLGSGTGQFF.

This clonotype has only one observation. This rearrangement joins TRBV20-1 to TRBJ2-7; 9 bases align to TRBD1. Germline V gene data show CDR1 as DFQATT and CDR2 as SNEGSKA (reference sequence). With V trimmed by 6 bases and J by 2 bases, 8 bases remained unmatched. CDR3 length: 14 amino acids. The CDR3 is CSASDRGGTYEQYF. The CDR3 DNA follows: TGCAGTGCGAGCGACAGGGGGGGGACCTACGAGCAGTACTTC.

This clonotype has a handful of counts. This chain joins TRBV11-3 and TRBJ2-1; 7 positions agree with TRBD2. The CDR3 spans 17 residues. CDR1 SGHNT and CDR2 YENEEA come from the germline V gene. V trimming: 5 bases; J trimming: 6 bases; junction bases outside the gene matches: 16. CDR3 DNA sequence: TGTGCCAGCAGCCCTAGGGTTCGGACTAGTATCGTCAATGAGCAGTTCTTC. Its protein is CASSPRVRTSIVNEQFF.

V usage is TRBV5-1 and J usage is TRBJ2-7, with D maybe TRBD2 (5 bases). The CDR3 runs 12 residues. Trimming removed 4 bases at V and 7 bases at J, with 12 bases between. Germline V gene lookup returns CDR1 SGHRS and CDR2 YFSETQ. CDR3 loop: CASSPPSTEQYF. In DNA form, the CDR3 reads TGCGCCAGCAGCCCACCTAGCACTGAGCAGTACTTC.

The chain has TRBV5-1 and TRBJ2-1, with D possibly TRBD1 on 6 matching bases. Trimming took off 4 bases at V and 3 bases at J, with 17 bases between the two ends. In germline, CDR1 is SGHRS, CDR2 YFSETQ. CDR3 length: 16 residues. The CDR3 loop reads CASSPLQGTDYNEQFF. The DNA for the CDR3 is TGCGCCAGCAGCCCCCTCCAGGGGACCGACTACAATGAGCAGTTCTTC.

This clonotype showed up just a few times. The chain recombines TRBV15 with TRBJ1-1; TRBD1 is a possible D gene (5 bases). V dropped 1 base and J dropped 5 bases, with 14 bases sitting between them. Germline CDR1 LNHNV, CDR2 YYDKDF (reference sequence). CDR3 length equals 15 residues. The CDR3 is CATSRGLTQATEAFF. As DNA, the CDR3 is TGTGCCACCAGCAGAGGATTAACACAGGCGACTGAAGCTTTCTTT. Drawing the rest from reference TRBV15 and TRBJ1-1, the complete variable domain is DAMVIQNPRYQVTQFGKPVTLSCSQTLNHNVMYWYQQKSSQAPKLLFHYYDKDFNNEADTPDNFQSRRPNTSFCFLDIRSPGLGDTAMYLCATSRGLTQATEAFFGQGTRLTVV.

In its sample, this clonotype was seen a few times. The J gene is TRBJ2-5, the V gene TRBV7-2; D perhaps matches TRBD2 (5 bases). V dropped 8 bases and J dropped 4 bases, with 20 bases sitting between them. CDR1 SGHTA and CDR2 FQGNSA come from the germline V gene. The length of the CDR3 is 15 residues. The CDR3 sequence: CASSRDGKVRETQYF. The CDR3 DNA reads as TGTGCCAGCTCCCGAGACGGGAAAGTACGAGAGACCCAGTACTTC. Filled out from reference TRBV7-2 and TRBJ2-5, the complete variable domain reads GAGVSQSPSNKVTEKGKDVELRCDPISGHTALYWYRQSLGQGLEFLIYFQGNSAPDKSGLPSDRFSAERTGGSVSTLTIQRTQQEDSAVYLCASSRDGKVRETQYFGPGTRLLVL.

Only a few counts were recorded for this clonotype. This chain links TRBV24-1 with TRBJ1-5; a possible D gene is TRBD1 (5 bases). The CDR3 is 15 residues long. V was shortened by 2 bases and J by 4 bases, with 11 bases between the two germline ends. Looked up from germline, CDR1 is KGHDR and CDR2 is SFDVKD. For the CDR3, the DNA is TGTGCCACCAGTGATTCACAGGAGTCTAATCAGCCCCAGCATTTT. This encodes CATSDSQESNQPQHF.

V is TRBV30 and J is TRBJ2-7, with D possibly TRBD2 on 6 matching bases. Trimming pared 1 base from V and 5 bases from J, leaving 12 bases between. CDR1 and CDR2 from the germline V gene are GTSNPN and SVGIG (reference sequence). The CDR3 totals 13 residues. The CDR3 protein is CAWSESGGHEQYF. Here the CDR3 DNA reads TGTGCCTGGAGTGAATCCGGGGGACACGAGCAGTACTTC.

The genes are TRBV7-9 and TRBJ2-1, with D uncertain. Deletions cut 4 bases from V and 11 bases from J, with 9 bases between. This CDR3 comprises 11 residues. CDR1 and CDR2 (germline): SEHNR, FQNEAQ (reference sequence). The CDR3 DNA follows: TGTGCCAGCAGCTCAGCCTCGCAGCAGTTCTTC. Translated: CASSSASQQFF.

This clonotype was seen more than once but under ten times. The gene calls are TRBV7-9 and TRBJ2-2; the D call may be TRBD1 or TRBD2 (5 bases each). V was shortened by 0 bases and J by 2 bases, with 16 bases between the two germline ends. This CDR3 is built from 18 residues. Germline CDR1 SEHNR, CDR2 FQNEAQ (reference sequence). CDR3 sequence (DNA): TGTGCCAGCAGCTTAGCGCTGCCCCGGGACGTAAACACCGGGGAGCTGTTTTTT. Amino acid sequence: CASSLALPRDVNTGELFF.

The chain employs TRBV20-1 and TRBJ1-4, with D possibly matching TRBD1 (5 bases). V gave up 5 bases and J gave up 7 bases, with 8 bases separating them. This CDR3 has 11 amino acids. Germline-derived CDR1 and CDR2 are DFQATT and SNEGSKA (reference sequence). CDR3 nucleotides: TGCAGTGCTCAGGGAGCTGAAAAACTGTTTTTT. Protein product: CSAQGAEKLFF.

This clonotype was seen a few times. The chain recombines TRBV7-2 with TRBJ2-3; D is unresolved. This CDR3 comprises 16 residues. V dropped 2 bases and J dropped 1 base, with 13 bases sitting between them. Per germline, CDR1 SGHTA and CDR2 FQGNSA. For the CDR3, the DNA is TGTGCCAGCAGCTTATTTTCTATGGTCGGCACAGATACGCAGTATTTT. Protein sequence: CASSLFSMVGTDTQYF.

This clonotype occurred a few times. V usage is TRBV20-1 and J usage is TRBJ1-4; the match to TRBD1 covers 7 bases. Losses at the gene ends were 6 bases for V and 8 bases for J; bases not matched to a gene: 6. Germline V lookup: CDR1 DFQATT, CDR2 SNEGSKA (reference sequence). The CDR3 is 12 residues long. The CDR3 protein is CSAPQDREKLFF. DNA of the CDR3: TGCAGTGCCCCCCAGGACAGGGAAAAACTGTTTTTT.

The chain is built from TRBV6-6 and TRBJ2-5; D is possibly TRBD1 (5 bases). The CDR3 extends over 14 amino acids. The germline V gene encodes CDR1 MNHNY and CDR2 SVGAGI (reference sequence). Trimming took 0 bases from V and 4 from J, leaving 9 bases between them. In nucleotides, the CDR3 is TGTGCCAGCAGTTACTCCGCAGGGTCAGAGACCCAGTACTTC. It encodes CASSYSAGSETQYF.

V is TRBV15 and J is TRBJ2-6; D ambiguous. Germline-derived CDR1 and CDR2 are LNHNV and YYDKDF (reference sequence). The length of the CDR3 is 13 residues. The germline V and J ends were trimmed by 5 bases and 1 base, with 3 bases remaining between them. The CDR3 DNA reads as TGTGCCACCAGCCCTTCTGGGGCCAACGTCCTGACTTTC. This sequence encodes CATSPSGANVLTF. Combining the CDR3 with reference TRBV15 and TRBJ2-6 gives the whole variable domain DAMVIQNPRYQVTQFGKPVTLSCSQTLNHNVMYWYQQKSSQAPKLLFHYYDKDFNNEADTPDNFQSRRPNTSFCFLDIRSPGLGDTAMYLCATSPSGANVLTFGAGSRLTVL.

The gene calls are TRBV5-1 and TRBJ1-1, with 9 bases lining up with TRBD1. The V segment lost 4 bases and the J segment 7 bases; nucleotides outside the gene matches: 5. The CDR3 consists of 13 residues. The germline CDR1 and CDR2 sequences are SGHRS and YFSETQ. The CDR3 DNA is TGCGCCAGCAGCCCGGGACAGGGTGTTGAAGCTTTCTTT. Its protein is CASSPGQGVEAFF.